Listed below are T cell receptor beta chains from one sample, sequenced in a study of T cell repertoires in cytomegalovirus infection. These receptors have no identified antigens. TCRdb itself ran the reads through MiXCR, one entry per CDR3 protein. In the table there are approximately 910,000 distinct CDR3 sequences, about a third of which are singletons. This sample comprised cultured CD8+ T cells from PBMCs, obtained from culture after CMV antigen stimulation. The receptors were gathered from a human donor in good health (CMV status not recorded). Some clones in this sample may be carry-over from other donors' samples. CDR3s include the opening cysteine and the closing phenylalanine or tryptophan. Fields, in order: D gene, clone size, V gene, J gene, CDR3 protein, CDR3 DNA. The D gene is left open where the match is weak. Expanded clones are given a class, and other clones once, few, many or no size at all.

.,.,TRBV27,TRBJ1-5,CASSYTGGHQPQHF,TGTGCCAGCAGTTATACAGGTGGGCATCAGCCCCAGCATTTT
.,.,TRBV6-6,TRBJ1-2,CASSYSWGDANYGYTF,TGTGCCAGCAGTTACTCGTGGGGGGACGCTAACTATGGCTACACCTTC
.,.,TRBV27,TRBJ2-1,CASSLVAIFSYNEQFF,TGTGCCAGCAGTTTAGTCGCTATCTTTTCCTACAATGAGCAGTTCTTC
.,few,TRBV7-8,TRBJ1-2,CASSSGPDSLDGYTF,TGTGCCAGCAGCTCAGGCCCGGACAGTTTAGATGGCTACACCTTC
TRBD2,few,TRBV10-3,TRBJ2-1,CATVAGELGEQFF,TGTGCCACCGTAGCGGGGGAATTAGGTGAGCAGTTCTTC
TRBD1,many,TRBV7-9,TRBJ2-7,CASSSSDRPYEQYF,TGTGCCAGCAGCTCCTCGGACAGGCCCTACGAGCAGTACTTC
.,few,TRBV7-9,TRBJ2-2,CASSHHGTGELFF,TGTGCCAGCAGCCATCATGGTACCGGGGAGCTGTTTTTT
.,few,TRBV7-9,TRBJ2-3,CASNLNPDTQYF,TGTGCCAGCAATCTAAATCCAGATACGCAGTATTTT
TRBD2,many,TRBV7-8,TRBJ2-1,CASSSGPSGGARSYNEQFF,TGTGCCAGCAGCTCAGGCCCTAGCGGGGGGGCCCGCTCTTACAATGAGCAGTTCTTC
.,few,TRBV18,TRBJ1-5,CASSRRQRDSNQPQHF,TGTGCCAGCTCACGAAGACAGCGAGATAGCAATCAGCCCCAGCATTTT
.,many,TRBV7-8,TRBJ1-6,CASSLTVNNNSPLHF,TGTGCCAGCAGCTTGACAGTTAACAACAATTCACCCCTCCACTTT
.,few,TRBV5-1,TRBJ2-5,CASHRGQGRTPSRERAQYF,TGCGCCAGCCACCGCGGCCAGGGGAGGACCCCCTCGAGGGAACGGGCCCAGTACTTC
.,few,TRBV7-2,TRBJ1-6,CASSLEGTPNSPLHF,TGTGCCAGCAGCTTAGAGGGGACACCCAATTCACCCCTCCACTTT
TRBD2,few,TRBV20-1,TRBJ2-3,CSAWDLAGSDTQYF,TGCAGTGCTTGGGATCTAGCGGGCTCGGATACGCAGTATTTT
TRBD1,few,TRBV13,TRBJ2-5,CASSSGQDQETQYF,TGTGCCAGCAGCTCTGGACAGGACCAAGAGACCCAGTACTTC
TRBD2,.,TRBV6-2/TRBV6-3,TRBJ2-2,CASSYPSAGGYTGELFF,TGTGCCAGCAGTTACCCCTCTGCGGGGGGGTACACCGGGGAGCTGTTTTTT
.,.,TRBV12-3/TRBV12-4,TRBJ1-4,CASSLTDRATNEKLFF,TGTGCCAGCAGTTTGACGGATAGAGCAACTAATGAAAAACTGTTTTTT
.,few,TRBV4-1,TRBJ1-6,CASSHAGASPLHF,TGCGCCAGCAGCCATGCAGGGGCCTCACCCCTCCACTTT
.,.,TRBV10-1,TRBJ2-7,CASSEFALYEQYF,TGCGCCAGCAGTGAATTCGCACTCTACGAGCAGTACTTC
TRBD2,few,TRBV11-3,TRBJ2-3,CASSSYLAGGPLSTDTQYF,TGTGCCAGCAGCTCCTACCTAGCGGGGGGGCCCCTAAGCACAGATACGCAGTATTTT
.,.,TRBV28,TRBJ2-2,CASSLYGAGTGELFF,TGTGCCAGCAGTTTATATGGGGCAGGAACCGGGGAGCTGTTTTTT
.,once,TRBV5-1,TRBJ1-2,CASSLGEGLKGYTF,TGCGCCAGCAGCTTGGGTGAAGGACTGAAGGGCTACACCTTC
TRBD1,.,TRBV28,TRBJ1-1,CASSLPTGMGTEAFF,TGTGCCAGCAGTTTACCGACAGGGATGGGCACTGAAGCTTTCTTT
TRBD1,few,TRBV12-3/TRBV12-4,TRBJ2-6,CASSPRDRSLWGANVLTF,TGTGCCAGCAGCCCCCGGGACAGGAGCCTATGGGGGGCCAACGTCCTGACTTTC
TRBD2,few,TRBV12-3/TRBV12-4,TRBJ2-3,CASSPGLAGGFGDTQYF,TGTGCCAGCAGTCCAGGACTAGCGGGGGGATTTGGAGATACGCAGTATTTT
.,.,TRBV29-1,TRBJ1-2,CSLGLVDGYTF,TGCAGCCTGGGACTGGTGGACGGCTACACCTTC
TRBD2,.,TRBV7-4,TRBJ2-3,CASSLEGLAVLEQEDTQYF,TGTGCCAGCAGCTTAGAAGGACTAGCGGTCCTTGAACAAGAAGATACGCAGTATTTT
.,few,TRBV5-5,TRBJ1-1,CASSPGQLLNTEAFF,TGTGCCAGCAGCCCCGGACAGCTCTTGAACACTGAAGCTTTCTTT
.,.,TRBV27,TRBJ1-5,CASSSLGVSNQPQHF,TGTGCCAGCAGTTCCCTCGGGGTTAGCAATCAGCCCCAGCATTTT
TRBD1,.,TRBV5-1,TRBJ1-2,CASSPGGAVRGYTF,TGCGCCAGCAGCCCAGGGGGCGCGGTGCGGGGCTACACCTTC
.,few,TRBV5-1,TRBJ2-3,CASNGGTVTSTDTQYF,TGCGCCAGCAATGGAGGGACAGTCACTAGCACAGATACGCAGTATTTT
.,few,TRBV7-6,TRBJ2-3,CASSPEGSWGDTQYF,TGTGCCAGCAGCCCAGAGGGTAGCTGGGGAGATACGCAGTATTTT
.,few,TRBV25-1,TRBJ2-7,CASSNFPRGGTYEQYF,TGTGCCAGCAGTAACTTTCCCCGGGGCGGTACCTACGAGCAGTACTTC